The 8 T cell receptor beta chains below all came from one sample that was sequenced in a study of Graves' ophthalmopathy and Graves' hyperthyroidism. TCR beta CDR3 regions were amplified from RNA transcripts. An opening RT-PCR round employed HTBI primers and preceded a second-round multiplex PCR. One entry per CDR3 protein, called by TCRdb with MiXCR from the multiplex PCR reads. This sample has just over 600,000 distinct CDR3 sequences, with 22% found just once. Source material: peripheral blood. These receptors originate from a woman under 30 with stable Graves' hyperthyroidism. Some clones in this sample may be carry-over from other donors' samples.

Only a few counts were recorded for this clonotype. This chain connects TRBV5-1 to TRBJ1-1, with TRBD1 identical over 10 bases. Germline CDR1 reads SGHRS; CDR2 reads YFSETQ. This CDR3 is 16 amino acids long. V trimming: 4 bases; J trimming: 4 bases; junction bases outside the gene matches: 10. The DNA of the CDR3 is TGCGCCAGCAGCAGGGACAGGGGTGAGGTGGGCACTGAAGCTTTCTTT. The encoded protein is CASSRDRGEVGTEAFF.

The chain carries TRBV6-1 and TRBJ1-1, with TRBD1 matching over 8 bases. Germline-derived CDR1 and CDR2 are MNHNS and SASEGT. The V segment lost 4 bases and the J segment 3 bases; nucleotides outside the gene matches: 16. CDR3 length equals 18 residues. The CDR3 sequence: CASSARTGIRTVYTEAFF. CDR3 nucleotides: TGTGCCAGCAGTGCACGGACAGGGATTCGAACGGTGTACACTGAAGCTTTCTTT.

This clonotype occurred many times. J is TRBJ1-2 and V is TRBV10-2; no definite D call. CDR1 and CDR2 from the germline V gene are WSHSY and SAAADI. V lost 4 bases, J lost 3 bases, and 9 bases lay in between. This CDR3 contains 13 residues. The DNA for the CDR3 is TGCGCCAGCAGTGGTCACTCGGACTATGGCTACACCTTC. It yields the protein CASSGHSDYGYTF.

This clonotype was detected ten times or more. The genes are TRBV2 and TRBJ2-7; 7 bases are a match to TRBD2. CDR3 length equals 17 residues. With V trimmed by 0 bases and J by 5 bases, 13 bases remained unmatched. Per germline, CDR1 SNHLY and CDR2 FYNNEI. This CDR3 reads CASSEALPSGAYDEQYF. The CDR3 DNA reads TGTGCCAGCAGTGAAGCGCTTCCCAGCGGGGCCTACGACGAGCAGTACTTC.

The chain uses TRBV12-5 and TRBJ1-5; 8 nucleotides agree with TRBD1. V shed 2 bases, J shed 6 bases, and the junction held 9 bases outside the gene matches. This CDR3 region has 16 residues. The germline gives CDR1 LGHNT, CDR2 FRNRAP. DNA of the CDR3: TGTGCTAGTGGTTTGTTGATCGGACAGGGTACTCAGCCCCAGCATTTT. This encodes CASGLLIGQGTQPQHF.

At least ten counts were recorded for this clonotype. The chain is built from TRBV6-1 and TRBJ1-1; D remains ambiguous. The germline gives CDR1 MNHNS, CDR2 SASEGT. CDR3 size: 13 residues. Between the trimmed V and J ends, which lost 6 bases and 2 bases, there was a span of 10 bases. CDR3: CASRLDGNTEAFF. The CDR3 nucleotides read TGTGCCAGCAGACTTGACGGTAACACTGAAGCTTTCTTT.

Many counts were recorded for this clonotype. The chain couples TRBV20-1 to TRBJ2-7; 9 bases are a match to TRBD2. V shed 3 bases, J shed 5 bases, and the junction held 8 bases outside the gene matches. Germline CDR1 reads DFQATT; CDR2 reads SNEGSKA (reference sequence). The CDR3 runs to 14 residues. The CDR3 DNA sequence: TGCAGTGCTAGGGTTGGGACTAGCTTACACGAGCAGTACTTC. This encodes CSARVGTSLHEQYF.

The chain carries TRBV5-1 and TRBJ2-7; 10 bases match TRBD1. V lost 2 bases to trimming and J lost 3 bases; unmatched junction nucleotides: 5. The length of the CDR3 is 15 residues. Germline lookup yields CDR1 SGHRS and CDR2 YFSETQ. The CDR3, as DNA: TGCGCCAGCAGCTTCGAGGACAGGGGGATCTACGAGCAGTACTTC. Protein product: CASSFEDRGIYEQYF.